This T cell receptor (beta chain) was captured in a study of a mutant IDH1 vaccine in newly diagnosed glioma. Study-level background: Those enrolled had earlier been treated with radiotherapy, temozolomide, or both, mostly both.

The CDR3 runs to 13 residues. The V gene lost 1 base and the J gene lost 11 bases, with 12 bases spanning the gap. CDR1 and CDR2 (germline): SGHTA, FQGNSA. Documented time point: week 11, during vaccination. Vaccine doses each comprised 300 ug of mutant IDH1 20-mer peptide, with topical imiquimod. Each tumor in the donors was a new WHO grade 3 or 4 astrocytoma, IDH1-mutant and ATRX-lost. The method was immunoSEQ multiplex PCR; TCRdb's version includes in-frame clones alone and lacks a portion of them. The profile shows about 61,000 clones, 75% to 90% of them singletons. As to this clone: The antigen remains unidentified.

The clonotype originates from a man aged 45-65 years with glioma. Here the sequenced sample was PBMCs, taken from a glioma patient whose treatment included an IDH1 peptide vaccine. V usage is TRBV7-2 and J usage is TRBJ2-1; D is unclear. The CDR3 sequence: CASSLGRRDKQFF. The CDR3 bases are TGTGCCAGCAGCTTAGGACGTCGAGATAAGCAGTTCTTC.